Below are 24 T cell receptor beta chains sequenced from a single sample in a study of response to subunit inactivated influenza vaccine. TCRdb itself ran the RT-PCR reads through MiXCR, one entry per CDR3 protein. The sample yields over 300,000 distinct CDR3 sequences, 21% seen once. The input for sequencing was PBMCs from blood, taken 21 months after vaccination. The receptor set was obtained from a man aged 50-75 years who received an inactivated influenza vaccine.

The rearrangement uses TRBV14 and TRBJ2-7, with TRBD1 identical over 9 bases. Germline assignment: CDR1 SGHDN and CDR2 FVKESK. This CDR3 is built from 15 residues. The V gene end was trimmed by 4 bases and the J gene end by 3 bases; junction bases not matched to a gene: 7. CDR3 in amino acids: CASSRQTGGFYEQYF. The CDR3 DNA reads as TGTGCCAGCAGCCGACAGACAGGGGGTTTCTACGAGCAGTACTTC.

This clonotype was seen a handful of times. V usage is TRBV7-9 and J usage is TRBJ1-1, with D uncertain. The V end was cut by 7 bases, the J end by 1 base, with 13 bases between. CDR3 size: 14 residues. CDR1 is SEHNR, CDR2 FQNEAQ, per germline (reference sequence). The CDR3 region is CASTTYVGNTEAFF. The CDR3 coding sequence is TGTGCCAGCACCACCTACGTAGGGAACACTGAAGCTTTCTTT. Full variable domain (rest looked up from reference TRBV7-9 and TRBJ1-1): DTGVSQNPRHKITKRGQNVTFRCDPISEHNRLYWYRQTLGQGPEFLTYFQNEAQLEKSRLLSDRFSAERPKGSFSTLEIQRTEQGDSAMYLCASTTYVGNTEAFFGQGTRLTVV.

The CDR3 nucleotides are TGTGCCAGCAACTCAGGGACAGGACGCCAGCCCCAGCATTTT. Amino acids: CASNSGTGRQPQHF. This chain joins TRBV6-2 or TRBV6-3 and TRBJ1-5; TRBD1 matches at 8 bases. Germline CDR1 and CDR2: MNHEY and SVGEGT. CDR3 length: 14 residues. Unmatched junction bases numbered 9, after V lost 7 bases and J lost 7 bases.

The rearrangement uses TRBV29-1 and TRBJ2-3; TRBD2 aligns across 7 bases. Germline CDR1 reads SQVTM; CDR2 reads ANQGSEA. The CDR3 covers 13 residues. V shed 7 bases and J 3 bases; nucleotides not matched to a gene: 7. The CDR3 spells CSAGGGGTDTQYF. CDR3 nucleotide sequence: TGCAGCGCCGGTGGGGGGGGAACAGATACGCAGTATTTT.

Many counts were recorded for this clonotype. V gene TRBV5-6 combines with J gene TRBJ1-2; D is undetermined. CDR1 is SGHDT and CDR2 is YYEEEE in the germline V gene. CDR3 length: 12 residues. V gave up 0 bases and J gave up 7 bases, with 7 bases separating them. CDR3 amino acids: CASSLDVGGYTF. As DNA, the CDR3 is TGTGCCAGCAGCTTGGATGTAGGTGGCTACACCTTC.

The sample holds one count of this clonotype. V gene TRBV19 combines with J gene TRBJ1-1; 11 nucleotides align to TRBD1. The CDR3 runs to 15 residues. The V segment lost 10 bases and the J segment 0 bases; nucleotides outside the gene matches: 7. Germline V gene sequence: CDR1 LNHDA, CDR2 SQIVND (reference sequence). CDR3 DNA: TGTGCCACTAAAAGGACAGGGGGCATGAACACTGAAGCTTTCTTT. Translating it yields CATKRTGGMNTEAFF.

The rearrangement uses TRBV6-1 and TRBJ2-7; tentative D call: TRBD2 (6 bases). The CDR3 has 15 residues. Germline CDR1 is MNHNS and CDR2 is SASEGT. Trimming removed 3 bases at V and 3 bases at J, with 15 bases between. CDR3 in amino acids: CASSDSGLSRYEQYF. In DNA form, the CDR3 reads TGTGCCAGCAGTGATTCGGGACTTTCCCGCTACGAGCAGTACTTC.

This clonotype was observed a few times. This chain uses TRBV7-2 with TRBJ1-4; 7 nucleotides agree with TRBD1. Germline-derived CDR1 and CDR2 are SGHTA and FQGNSA. Germline trimming cut 5 bases from V and 4 bases from J; bases unmatched to any gene: 4. The length of the CDR3 is 14 residues. The CDR3 sequence is CASSVRGFNEKLFF. CDR3 in DNA: TGTGCCAGCAGCGTCAGGGGGTTTAATGAAAAACTGTTTTTT.

In the case of this clonotype: This may arise from a read error, as a much more abundant clone is one base away. The chain has TRBV7-2 and TRBJ2-1, with 12 bases lining up with TRBD1. Germline-derived CDR1 and CDR2 are SGHTA and FQGNSA. The trim removed 5 bases at V and 6 bases at J, leaving 5 bases unmatched. The CDR3 sequence is 15 residues long. The DNA for the CDR3 is TGTGCCAGCAGCCCGGGACAGGGGGCTTTCAATGAGCAGTTCTTC. It encodes CASSPGQGAFNEQFF. The full variable domain, in which reference TRBV7-2 and TRBJ2-1 provide the parts outside the CDR3, is GAGVSQSPSNKVTEKGKDVELRCDPISGHTALYWYRQSLGQGLEFLIYFQGNSAPDKSGLPSDRFSAERTGGSVSTLTIQRTQQEDSAVYLCASSPGQGAFNEQFFGPGTRLTVL.

The sample holds a few counts of this clonotype. This CDR3 reads CASSSRPAVNYGYTF. In DNA, the CDR3 is TGTGCCAGCAGCTCCCGGCCAGCCGTCAACTATGGCTACACCTTC. The chain couples TRBV12-3 or TRBV12-4 to TRBJ1-2; D not certain. The V end was cut by 6 bases, the J end by 2 bases, with 16 bases between. The CDR3 has 15 residues.

J is TRBJ1-4 and V is TRBV3-1; D possibly corresponds to TRBD1 (6 bases). Between the trimmed V and J ends, which lost 2 bases and 6 bases, there was a span of 13 bases. Per germline, CDR1 LGHDT and CDR2 YNNKEL (reference sequence). The CDR3 has 15 residues. The CDR3 region has the DNA TGTGCCAGCAGCCAAAACTCGGGACAACATGAAAAACTGTTTTTT. Amino acid sequence: CASSQNSGQHEKLFF.

This clonotype appeared many times. The chain links TRBV2 to TRBJ1-1, with D possibly matching TRBD1 (5 bases). Germline V gene lookup returns CDR1 SNHLY and CDR2 FYNNEI. The CDR3 consists of 12 residues. With 5 bases removed from V and 5 bases from J, the gap between germline ends came to 9 bases. CDR3 loop: CASSRGWTEAFF. CDR3 DNA sequence: TGTGCCAGCAGTCGGGGGTGGACTGAAGCTTTCTTT.

About this clonotype itself: At one of its ends the junction is not consistent with the germline gene, which may arise from a read error. The V gene is TRBV29-1, the J gene TRBJ2-3; 8 nucleotides match TRBD1. The CDR3 is made up of 16 amino acids. CDR1 and CDR2 from the germline V gene are SQVTM and ANQGSEA. CDR3 region: CSVEVVKTGASDTQYF. In DNA form, the CDR3 reads TGCAGCGTCGAAGTGGTAAAGACAGGGGCATCAGATACGCAGTATTTT.

This clonotype occurred a few times. The rearrangement joins TRBV18 to TRBJ2-5; D tentatively reads TRBD1 or TRBD2 (5 bases each). Germline V gene data show CDR1 as KGHSH and CDR2 as LQKENI. The CDR3 runs 13 residues. Trimming cost V 8 bases and J 2 bases, with 12 bases left between them. The CDR3 DNA follows: TGTGCCAGCACGTACGGGGCACAAGAGACCCAGTACTTC. This gives the protein CASTYGAQETQYF.

The chain employs TRBV6-5 and TRBJ2-1; perhaps TRBD2 as D (5 bases). The CDR3 length is 18 residues. CDR1 and CDR2 from the germline V gene are MNHEY and SVGAGI. Between the trimmed V and J ends, which lost 4 bases and 4 bases, there was a span of 23 bases. In DNA, the CDR3 is TGTGCCAGCAGTTCAAAAAAGGGAGTCACCCAAGTTTACAATGAGCAGTTCTTC. This codes for CASSSKKGVTQVYNEQFF.

The chain links TRBV7-6 to TRBJ1-5; 9 bases are a match to TRBD1. This CDR3 has 16 residues. V lost 0 bases and J lost 5; bases outside the gene matches: 5. Germline lookup yields CDR1 SGHVS and CDR2 FNYEAQ. The CDR3 is CASSLARDRAYQPQHF. In DNA form, the CDR3 reads TGTGCCAGCAGCTTAGCGCGGGACAGGGCGTATCAGCCCCAGCATTTT.

The V and J genes are TRBV5-1 and TRBJ2-4; either TRBD1 or TRBD2 may fit D (5 bases each). Germline V gene lookup returns CDR1 SGHRS and CDR2 YFSETQ. The V end was cut by 4 bases, the J end by 6 bases, with 14 bases between. The CDR3 has 14 residues. CDR3 in amino acids: CASSLDGAINIQYF. The CDR3 bases are TGCGCCAGCAGCCTGGACGGGGCTATAAACATTCAGTACTTC.

V is TRBV5-4 and J is TRBJ1-2; 8 nucleotides line up with TRBD1. From germline, CDR1 is SGHNT and CDR2 YYREEE (reference sequence). This CDR3 comprises 16 residues. V was clipped by 3 bases and J by 6 bases; unmatched bases: 13. The CDR3, as DNA: TGTGCCAGCAGCTCGTCCCGGGACAGGTTTTTAGATGGCTACACCTTC. Its translation is CASSSSRDRFLDGYTF.

This clonotype turned up a few times. The chain is built from TRBV4-1 and TRBJ1-6; the D is unclear. The CDR3 is 15 residues long. Trimming removed 0 bases from V and 9 bases from J, with 12 bases in between. Per germline, CDR1 MGHRA and CDR2 YSYEKL. The CDR3 sequence is CASSQDRSRFSPLHF. CDR3 sequence (DNA): TGCGCCAGCAGCCAAGATCGTAGCCGTTTTTCACCCCTCCACTTT.

The V and J genes are TRBV12-3 or TRBV12-4 and TRBJ2-6; D ambiguous. With 7 bases removed from V and 10 bases from J, the gap between germline ends came to 14 bases. The CDR3 loop spans 13 amino acids. CDR3 sequence reads: CASTPKFVNVLTF. The CDR3 coding sequence is TGTGCCAGCACCCCTAAATTCGTAAACGTCCTGACTTTC.

This clonotype was counted between two and nine times. V gene TRBV5-1 combines with J gene TRBJ1-2; a weak D match, TRBD1 (5 bases). The CDR3 consists of 13 residues. The V gene's germline CDR1 is SGHRS and CDR2 YFSETQ. V gave up 5 bases and J gave up 5 bases, with 13 bases separating them. CDR3 region: CASRMAGTYGYTF. CDR3 bases: TGCGCCAGCAGAATGGCCGGGACGTATGGCTACACCTTC.

This chain connects TRBV29-1 to TRBJ2-7, with D tentatively TRBD2 (5 bases). This CDR3 is 12 amino acids long. V was clipped by 7 bases and J by 7 bases, with 17 bases between them. The germline CDR1 and CDR2 sequences are SQVTM and ANQGSEA. Written as DNA, the CDR3 is TGCAGCGCCAAGCGCGGTCGGGGTGAGCAGTACTTC. Amino acids: CSAKRGRGEQYF.

This clonotype was recorded a few times. V is TRBV4-1 and J is TRBJ1-1, with D uncertain. Deletions cut 0 bases from V and 3 bases from J, with 11 bases between. Germline values: CDR1 MGHRA, CDR2 YSYEKL. The CDR3 extends over 15 amino acids. CDR3 bases: TGCGCCAGCAGCCAAGATTTTAGGGCTTACACTGAAGCTTTCTTT. This sequence encodes CASSQDFRAYTEAFF.

The genes are TRBV20-1 and TRBJ2-1, with TRBD2 as a possible D gene (5 bases). The germline CDR1 and CDR2 sequences are DFQATT and SNEGSKA (reference sequence). The CDR3 runs to 15 residues. V was clipped by 3 bases and J by 7 bases, with 19 bases between them. The CDR3 here is CSARLLAYGPNEQFF. DNA of the CDR3: TGCAGTGCTAGGCTTCTAGCATACGGGCCAAATGAGCAGTTCTTC.